The subject of this entry is one TCR beta chain. The CDR3 runs 14 residues. The ends were cut back, 4 bases at V and 5 bases at J, with 14 bases in the middle. CDR1 and CDR2 from the germline V gene are MNHNY and SVGAGI (reference sequence). The data belong to a study of Ad26.COV2.S vaccination and SARS-CoV-2 variants. The data were produced by immunoSEQ multiplex PCR, yet TCRdb's version contains in-frame clones alone and is incomplete. Of roughly 680,000 clones listed, around 92% are singletons. The sample's treatment: 15 to 20 received Ad26.COV2.S at low or high dose, single or two shots; several received placebo; per-sample allocation not given. Sampling was done on day 63 after the first vaccine or placebo injection.

The receptor was derived from a person between 18 and 65 years old who received the Ad26.COV2.S COVID-19 vaccine or a placebo. The source material was peripheral blood, sampled in a trial of Ad26.COV2.S vaccine versus placebo. The chain uses TRBV6-6 and TRBJ2-5; a possible D gene is TRBD2 (6 bases). CDR3 DNA: TGTGCCAGCAGTTCCCGACAAGGAGGGGAGACCCAGTACTTC. It yields the protein CASSSRQGGETQYF.